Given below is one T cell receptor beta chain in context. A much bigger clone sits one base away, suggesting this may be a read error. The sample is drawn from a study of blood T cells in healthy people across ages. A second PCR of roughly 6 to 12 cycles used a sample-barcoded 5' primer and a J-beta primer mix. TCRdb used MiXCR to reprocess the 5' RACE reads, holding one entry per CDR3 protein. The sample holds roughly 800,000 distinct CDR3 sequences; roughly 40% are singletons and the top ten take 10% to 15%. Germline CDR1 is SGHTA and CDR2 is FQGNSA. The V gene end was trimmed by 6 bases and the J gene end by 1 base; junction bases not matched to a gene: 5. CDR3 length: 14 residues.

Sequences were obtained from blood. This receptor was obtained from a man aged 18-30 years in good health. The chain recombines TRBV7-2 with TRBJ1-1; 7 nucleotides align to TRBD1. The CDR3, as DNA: TGTGCCAGCAGACTCGGACAGGAGAACACTGAAGCTTTCTTT. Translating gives CASRLGQENTEAFF.